The following is a T cell receptor beta chain sequence with its context. This record comes from a study of OX40 agonist ivuxolimab in advanced cancers. V gave up 3 bases and J gave up 5 bases; unmatched junction bases: 17. The CDR3 contains 19 residues. Per germline, CDR1 LGHNT and CDR2 FRNRAP. Sequenced by immunoSEQ multiplex PCR; TCRdb stores in-frame clones only, minus some. This sample has about 81,000 clones, with about 92% found just once. This receptor was identified in an adult with an advanced solid tumor such as melanoma, head and neck, liver or kidney cancer. The material sequenced was CD4+ or CD8+ T cells sorted from blood, taken in a trial of the OX40 agonist ivuxolimab. V gene TRBV12-5 combines with J gene TRBJ1-1; 11 bases map to TRBD1. The CDR3 loop reads CASGFMVPGQGAKWTEAFF. The DNA for the CDR3 is TGTGCTAGTGGTTTTATGGTCCCCGGACAGGGGGCTAAGTGGACTGAAGCTTTCTTT.